This TCR beta chain was observed in a study of cytomegalovirus exposure and HLA in healthy donors. General observations from the study: Investigators reported about 160 TCR beta chains as tied to cytomegalovirus. Most TCR sequences were seen very rarely across donors, but some public TCRs occurred in many.

PCR employed 60 Vbeta and 13 Jbeta primers. Profiled with immunoSEQ multiplex PCR; TCRdb holds only in-frame clones, not every one. This sample has approximately 210,000 clones, with about 87% found just once. Germline CDR1 is LGHNT and CDR2 is FRNRAP. The length of the CDR3 is 15 residues. The junction had 6 bases not matched to a gene; V was cut back by 7 bases and J by 1 base. In the case of this clone: The antigen is undetermined.

The chain carries TRBV12-5 and TRBJ2-7, with TRBD1 identical over 11 bases. The TCR sequence derives from a woman aged 18-29 years in good health and CMV-seronegative. The sequenced sample consisted of PBMCs. Here the CDR3 reads CASVPGQGASYEQYF. The CDR3 DNA sequence: TGTGCTAGTGTCCCCGGACAGGGGGCTTCCTACGAGCAGTACTTC.